A single TCR beta chain is shown here with its context. The data originate from a study of beta chain features in type 1 diabetes. The isolated RNA, all of it, was reverse transcribed, so expressed TCRB transcripts were what got sequenced. Clones were sequenced by immunoSEQ multiplex PCR, and TCRdb holds only the in-frame ones, with some missing. The table includes roughly 310,000 clones, 11% detected once. Germline V gives CDR1 SEHNR, CDR2 FQNEAQ (reference sequence). J was trimmed by 4 bases and V by 4 bases; bases with no gene match: 6. CDR3 length: 14 amino acids. V and J are TRBV7-9 and TRBJ2-7; 8 bases align to TRBD1. Sequenced sample: naive CD4+ T cells from blood. This clonotype was sampled from a woman aged 25 to 39 in good health. Written as DNA, the CDR3 is TGTGCCAGCAGCTCGGACAGGGCACATTACGAGCAGTACTTC. Its protein is CASSSDRAHYEQYF.